This T cell receptor (beta chain) was observed in a study of blood T cell repertoires in COVID-19. Study overall: Samples came from the United States, Italy and Spain, spanning acute and convalescent COVID-19.

This clone occurred once. This CDR3 contains 16 residues. V was shortened by 8 bases and J by 1 base, with 17 bases between the two germline ends. Germline V gene lookup returns CDR1 MNHNY and CDR2 SVGAGI (reference sequence). The table came from immunoSEQ multiplex PCR; TCRdb's copy has only in-frame clones and leaves some out. Of some 150,000 clones listed, around 89% were seen once; the top ten hold about 2.6%. This sequence was found in a man aged 55 to 70 with acute or convalescent COVID-19. The chain uses TRBV6-6 and TRBJ1-4, with a weak D call TRBD1 (5 bases). Sequenced input: peripheral blood. The CDR3 loop is CASSSLGGGTNEKLFF. The CDR3 bases are TGTGCCAGCTCCTCGCTGGGGGGGGGAACTAATGAAAAACTGTTTTTT.